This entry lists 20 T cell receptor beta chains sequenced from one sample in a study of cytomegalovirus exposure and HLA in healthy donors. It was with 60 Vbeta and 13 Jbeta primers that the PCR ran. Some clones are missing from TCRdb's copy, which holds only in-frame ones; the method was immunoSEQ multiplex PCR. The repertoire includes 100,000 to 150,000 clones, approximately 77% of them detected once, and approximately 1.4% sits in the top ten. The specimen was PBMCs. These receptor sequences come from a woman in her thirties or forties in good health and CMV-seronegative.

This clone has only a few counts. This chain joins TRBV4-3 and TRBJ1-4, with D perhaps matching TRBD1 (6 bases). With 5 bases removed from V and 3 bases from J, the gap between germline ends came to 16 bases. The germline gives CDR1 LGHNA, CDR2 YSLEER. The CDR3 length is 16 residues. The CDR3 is CASSTLTGIANEKLFF. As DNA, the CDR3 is TGCGCCAGCAGCACCCTAACAGGGATCGCTAATGAAAAACTGTTTTTT.

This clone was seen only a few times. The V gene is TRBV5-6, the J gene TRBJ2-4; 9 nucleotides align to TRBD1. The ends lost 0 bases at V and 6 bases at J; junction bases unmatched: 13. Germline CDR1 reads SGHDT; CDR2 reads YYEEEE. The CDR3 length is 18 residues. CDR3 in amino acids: CASSLADRFGDRVNIQYF. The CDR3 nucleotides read TGTGCCAGCAGCTTGGCAGACCGGTTCGGGGACAGGGTAAACATTCAGTACTTC.

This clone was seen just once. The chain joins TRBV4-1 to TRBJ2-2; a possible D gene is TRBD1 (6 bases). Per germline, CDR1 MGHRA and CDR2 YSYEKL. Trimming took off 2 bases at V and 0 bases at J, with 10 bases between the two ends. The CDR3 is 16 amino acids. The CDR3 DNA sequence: TGCGCCAGCAGCCAACCGGACAGCTCGAACACCGGGGAGCTGTTTTTT. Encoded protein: CASSQPDSSNTGELFF.

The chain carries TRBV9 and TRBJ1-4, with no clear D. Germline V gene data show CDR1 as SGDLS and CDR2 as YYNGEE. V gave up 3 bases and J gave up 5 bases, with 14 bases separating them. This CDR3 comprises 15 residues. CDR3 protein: CASSASGTRNEKLFF. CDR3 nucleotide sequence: TGTGCCAGCAGCGCTTCAGGAACAAGAAATGAAAAACTGTTTTTT.

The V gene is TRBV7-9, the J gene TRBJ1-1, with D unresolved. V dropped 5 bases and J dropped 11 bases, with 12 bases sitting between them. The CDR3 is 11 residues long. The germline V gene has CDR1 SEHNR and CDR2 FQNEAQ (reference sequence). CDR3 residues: CASSPSDSAFF. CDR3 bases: TGTGCCAGCAGCCCCTCGGACTCGGCTTTCTTT.

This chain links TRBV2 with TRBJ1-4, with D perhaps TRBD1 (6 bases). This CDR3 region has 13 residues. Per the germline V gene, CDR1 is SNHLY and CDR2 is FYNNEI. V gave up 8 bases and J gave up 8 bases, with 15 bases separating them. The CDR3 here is CASRGAGREKLFF. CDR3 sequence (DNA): TGTGCCAGCCGGGGGGCAGGGCGGGAAAAACTGTTTTTT.

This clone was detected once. CDR3 region: CASSSPGQGESFPYEQYF. CDR3 DNA sequence: TGTGCCAGCAGCTCGCCGGGACAGGGGGAGTCCTTTCCCTACGAGCAGTACTTC. The gene calls are TRBV5-8 and TRBJ2-7, with 11 bases identical to TRBD1. The germline V gene encodes CDR1 SGHTS and CDR2 YDEGEE. The CDR3 is made up of 18 amino acids. With V trimmed by 3 bases and J by 2 bases, 13 bases remained unmatched.

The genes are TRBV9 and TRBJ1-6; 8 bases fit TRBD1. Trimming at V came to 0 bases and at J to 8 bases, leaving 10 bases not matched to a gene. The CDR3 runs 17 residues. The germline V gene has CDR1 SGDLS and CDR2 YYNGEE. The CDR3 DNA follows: TGTGCCAGCAGCGTAGCTCCAACAGGGGGAGGTGATTCACCCCTCCACTTT. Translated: CASSVAPTGGGDSPLHF.

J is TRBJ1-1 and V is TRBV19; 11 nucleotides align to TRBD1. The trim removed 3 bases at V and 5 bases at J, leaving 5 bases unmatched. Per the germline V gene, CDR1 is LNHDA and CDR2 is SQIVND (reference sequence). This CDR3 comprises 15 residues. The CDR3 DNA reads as TGTGCCAGTAGTATGGGGGACAGGGGGGGGACTGAAGCTTTCTTT. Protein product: CASSMGDRGGTEAFF.

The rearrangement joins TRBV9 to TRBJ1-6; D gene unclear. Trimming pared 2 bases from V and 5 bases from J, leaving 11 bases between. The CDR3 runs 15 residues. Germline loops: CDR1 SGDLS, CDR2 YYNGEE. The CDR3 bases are TGTGCCAGCAGCGTCCTATCGTTGGATAATTCACCCCTCCACTTT. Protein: CASSVLSLDNSPLHF.

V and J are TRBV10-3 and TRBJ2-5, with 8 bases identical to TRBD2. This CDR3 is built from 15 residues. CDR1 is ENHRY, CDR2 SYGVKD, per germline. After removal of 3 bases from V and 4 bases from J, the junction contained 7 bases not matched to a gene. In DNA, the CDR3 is TGTGCCATCAGTGATCTCGGGGGGGAAGCAGAGACCCAGTACTTC. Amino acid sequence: CAISDLGGEAETQYF.

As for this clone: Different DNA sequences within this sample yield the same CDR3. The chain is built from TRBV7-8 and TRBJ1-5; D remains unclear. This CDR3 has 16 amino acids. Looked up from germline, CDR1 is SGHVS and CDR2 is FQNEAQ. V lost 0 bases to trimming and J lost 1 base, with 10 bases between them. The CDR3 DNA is TGTGCCAGCAGCTTAGCACCGGTCGCCAGCAATCAGCCCCAGCATTTT. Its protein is CASSLAPVASNQPQHF.

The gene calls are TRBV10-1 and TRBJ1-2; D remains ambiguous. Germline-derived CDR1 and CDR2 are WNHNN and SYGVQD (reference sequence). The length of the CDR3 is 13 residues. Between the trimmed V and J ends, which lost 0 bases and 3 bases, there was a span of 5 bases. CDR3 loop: CASSESEYYGYTF. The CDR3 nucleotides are TGCGCCAGCAGTGAGTCTGAGTACTATGGCTACACCTTC.

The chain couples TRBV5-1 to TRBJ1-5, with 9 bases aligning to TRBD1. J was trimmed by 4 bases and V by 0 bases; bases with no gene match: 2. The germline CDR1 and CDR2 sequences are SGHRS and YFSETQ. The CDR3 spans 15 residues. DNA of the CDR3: TGCGCCAGCAGCTTGGACGGGACAGGGAATCAGCCCCAGCATTTT. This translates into CASSLDGTGNQPQHF.

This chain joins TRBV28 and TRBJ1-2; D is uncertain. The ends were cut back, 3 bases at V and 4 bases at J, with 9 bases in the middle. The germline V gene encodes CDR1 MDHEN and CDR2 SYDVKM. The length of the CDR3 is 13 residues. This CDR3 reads CASSFGRLYGYTF. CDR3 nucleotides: TGTGCCAGCAGTTTCGGCCGACTCTATGGCTACACCTTC.

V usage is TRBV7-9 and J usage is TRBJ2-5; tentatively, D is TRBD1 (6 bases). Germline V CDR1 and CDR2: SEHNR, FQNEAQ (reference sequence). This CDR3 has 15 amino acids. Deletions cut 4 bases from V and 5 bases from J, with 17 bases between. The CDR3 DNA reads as TGTGCCAGCAGCTCACCTGGGGGACAAACGGAGACCCAGTACTTC. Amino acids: CASSSPGGQTETQYF.

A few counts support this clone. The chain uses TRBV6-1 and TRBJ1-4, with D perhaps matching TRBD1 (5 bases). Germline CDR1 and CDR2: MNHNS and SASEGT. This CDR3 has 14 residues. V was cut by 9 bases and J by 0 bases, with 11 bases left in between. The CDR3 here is CASAGFATNEKLFF. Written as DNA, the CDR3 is TGTGCCAGTGCAGGGTTTGCAACTAATGAAAAACTGTTTTTT.

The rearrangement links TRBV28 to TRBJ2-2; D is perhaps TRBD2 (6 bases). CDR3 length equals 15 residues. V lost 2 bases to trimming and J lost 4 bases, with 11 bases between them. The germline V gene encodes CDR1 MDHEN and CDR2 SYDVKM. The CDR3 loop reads CASSLRGGGTGELFF. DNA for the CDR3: TGTGCCAGCAGTTTACGGGGAGGTGGCACCGGGGAGCTGTTTTTT.

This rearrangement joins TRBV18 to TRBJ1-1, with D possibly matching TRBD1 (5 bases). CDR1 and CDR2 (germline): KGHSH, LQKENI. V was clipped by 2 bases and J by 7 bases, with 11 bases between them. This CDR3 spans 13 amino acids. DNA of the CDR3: TGTGCCAGCTCACCATCCGCGGGGGTTGAAGCTTTCTTT. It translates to CASSPSAGVEAFF.

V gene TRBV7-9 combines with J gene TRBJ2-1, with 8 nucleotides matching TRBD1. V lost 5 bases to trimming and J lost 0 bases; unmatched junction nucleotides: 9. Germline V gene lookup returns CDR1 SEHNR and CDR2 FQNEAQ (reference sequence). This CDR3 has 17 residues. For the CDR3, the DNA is TGTGCCAGCAGCCCGAGGACAGGGTCAAGCTCCTACAATGAGCAGTTCTTC. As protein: CASSPRTGSSSYNEQFF.